These T cell receptor beta chains were read from a single sample in a study of glioma-infiltrating T cells after dendritic cell vaccination. Measured with immunoSEQ multiplex PCR; TCRdb has only the in-frame clones, and not every one. Of tens of thousands of clones in the sample, about 90% were seen once. The starting material was blood, obtained before dendritic cell vaccination. The receptors stem from a human donor with glioblastoma. The CDR3 runs from the conserved cysteine through the conserved F or W. The D gene is left open where the match is weak. Clone size is shown for a subset of rows, as once, few, many or a class of expanded clone.

D | J | V | size | CDR3 | DNA
TRBD1 | TRBJ2-2 | TRBV9 | - | CASRNDRANTGELFF | TGTGCCAGCAGAAACGACAGGGCCAACACCGGGGAGCTGTTTTTT
TRBD2 | TRBJ2-5 | TRBV4-1 | - | CASSPQGGGGRKETQYF | TGCGCCAGCAGCCCCCAAGGAGGCGGGGGGCGAAAAGAGACCCAGTACTTC
TRBD1 | TRBJ1-4 | TRBV9 | - | CASSSWTGGNEKLFF | TGTGCCAGCAGCTCCTGGACAGGGGGGAATGAAAAACTGTTTTTT
- | TRBJ1-1 | TRBV19 | - | CATSTEETEAFF | TGTGCCACCTCCACCGAGGAAACTGAAGCTTTCTTT
TRBD1 | TRBJ2-2 | TRBV18 | - | CASSPRTGGGELFF | TGTGCCAGCTCACCTAGGACAGGTGGCGGGGAGCTGTTTTTT
TRBD2 | TRBJ2-5 | TRBV5-1 | - | CASSLGAGGSQETQYF | TGCGCCAGCAGCTTGGGGGCGGGGGGGTCGCAAGAGACCCAGTACTTC
- | TRBJ2-7 | TRBV2 | - | CASSRTDYEQYF | TGTGCCAGCAGCCGGACAGATTACGAGCAGTACTTC
TRBD1 | TRBJ2-1 | TRBV7-9 | - | CASSSTGGSYNEQFF | TGTGCCAGCAGCTCAACAGGGGGCTCCTACAATGAGCAGTTCTTC
TRBD2 | TRBJ2-2 | TRBV7-3 | - | CASSSPGGPSTGELFF | TGTGCCAGCAGCTCTCCGGGAGGGCCGAGCACCGGGGAGCTGTTTTTT
TRBD1 | TRBJ2-2 | TRBV11-3 | - | CASSPDGTGGDGELFF | TGTGCCAGCAGCCCAGATGGGACAGGGGGAGACGGGGAGCTGTTTTTT
TRBD2 | TRBJ2-1 | TRBV4-2 | medium-sized | CASSQDDRDYNNEQFF | TGTGCCAGCAGCCAAGATGACCGGGACTATAACAATGAGCAGTTCTTC
- | TRBJ1-2 | TRBV7-9 | - | CASSPVWGGDYGYTF | TGTGCCAGCAGCCCTGTTTGGGGGGGCGATTATGGCTACACCTTC
- | TRBJ2-3 | TRBV10-2 | - | CASSVRQMTDTQYF | TGCGCCAGCAGTGTGCGGCAGATGACAGATACGCAGTATTTT
- | TRBJ2-7 | TRBV10-1 | - | CASFPFQGNEHEQYF | TGCGCCAGCTTCCCCTTCCAGGGGAATGAACACGAGCAGTACTTC
- | TRBJ2-7 | TRBV19 | - | CASDPGVGYEQYF | TGTGCCAGCGATCCAGGGGTCGGTTACGAGCAGTACTTC
- | TRBJ2-1 | TRBV27 | - | CASSAEGRKKVEQFF | TGTGCCAGCAGTGCCGAGGGCCGTAAAAAGGTCGAGCAGTTCTTC
- | TRBJ1-4 | TRBV19 | - | CASSILRSSNEKLFF | TGTGCCAGTAGTATCCTCAGATCGTCTAATGAAAAACTGTTTTTT
- | TRBJ2-7 | TRBV5-6 | - | CASSSIRGDEQYF | TGTGCCAGCAGCTCTATCAGGGGTGACGAGCAGTACTTC
TRBD1 | TRBJ2-5 | TRBV27 | - | CASRRRTGVSSFQTQYF | TGTGCCAGCAGGAGACGGACAGGGGTATCGAGTTTTCAGACCCAGTACTTC
TRBD1 | TRBJ2-4 | TRBV11-3 | - | CASSSRQGLGIQYF | TGTGCCAGCAGCTCACGACAGGGATTGGGCATTCAGTACTTC
- | TRBJ1-6 | TRBV25-1 | - | CASSEGWGQGSPLHF | TGTGCCAGCAGTGAAGGTTGGGGGCAGGGTTCACCCCTCCACTTT
TRBD1 | TRBJ1-2 | TRBV2 | - | CASRTGGLNYGYTF | TGTGCCAGCAGGACAGGGGGTTTGAACTATGGCTACACCTTC
- | TRBJ2-2 | TRBV11-3 | - | CASSSKQGTNTGELFF | TGTGCCAGCAGCTCAAAGCAGGGGACGAACACCGGGGAGCTGTTTTTT
- | TRBJ2-5 | TRBV9 | - | CASSVGEAETQYF | TGTGCCAGCAGCGTAGGGGAGGCGGAGACCCAGTACTTC
TRBD2 | TRBJ2-1 | TRBV10-3 | - | CAISGGLAGVQLF | TGTGCCATCAGTGGGGGACTAGCGGGAGTCCAGCTCTTC
TRBD1 | TRBJ1-2 | TRBV4-2 | - | CASSQETTGGYGYTF | TGTGCCAGCAGCCAAGAGACTACAGGGGGGTATGGCTACACCTTC
- | TRBJ1-2 | TRBV18 | - | CASSAGTGYGYTF | TGTGCCAGCTCCGCAGGGACTGGCTATGGCTACACCTTC
TRBD1 | TRBJ1-6 | TRBV6-5 | - | CASSRQGLDSPLHF | TGTGCCAGCAGTCGACAGGGGTTGGATTCCCCCCTCCACTTT
- | TRBJ2-1 | TRBV18 | - | CASSPPGGGQNYNEQFF | TGTGCCAGCTCACCACCGGGGGGAGGCCAGAATTACAATGAGCAGTTCTTC
- | TRBJ2-1 | TRBV7-2 | - | CASSLGANQGEQFF | TGTGCCAGCAGCTTAGGGGCCAATCAGGGTGAGCAGTTCTTC
TRBD1 | TRBJ2-7 | TRBV2 | - | CASTSSTGGVYEQYF | TGTGCCAGCACCTCATCCACAGGGGGAGTCTACGAGCAGTACTTC
TRBD2 | TRBJ2-1 | TRBV10-3 | - | CAISGGTSSYNEQFF | TGTGCCATCAGTGGCGGGACTAGCTCCTACAATGAGCAGTTCTTC
- | TRBJ2-2 | TRBV6-4 | - | CASSERENTGELFF | TGTGCCAGCAGTGAGCGGGAGAACACCGGGGAGCTGTTTTTT
- | TRBJ2-5 | TRBV7-9 | - | CASSLTQGQETQYF | TGTGCCAGCAGCTTAACACAGGGCCAAGAGACCCAGTACTTC
- | TRBJ2-5 | TRBV7-2 | - | CASSRGQQETQYF | TGTGCCAGCAGCCGCGGACAGCAAGAGACCCAGTACTTC
TRBD1 | TRBJ2-7 | TRBV6-1 | - | CASSGQGFSYEQYF | TGTGCCAGCAGTGGACAGGGGTTTTCCTACGAGCAGTACTTC
- | TRBJ2-2 | TRBV7-6 | - | CASGKGTTNTGELFF | TGTGCCAGCGGAAAAGGGACAACGAACACCGGGGAGCTGTTTTTT
- | TRBJ2-3 | TRBV12-1 | - | CASSFAWEREGPGGDTQYF | TGTGCCAGCAGCTTTGCGTGGGAGCGGGAGGGCCCCGGGGGAGATACGCAGTATTTT
- | TRBJ1-4 | TRBV29-1 | - | CSVVDFATNEKLFF | TGCAGCGTTGTTGACTTCGCAACTAATGAAAAACTGTTTTTT